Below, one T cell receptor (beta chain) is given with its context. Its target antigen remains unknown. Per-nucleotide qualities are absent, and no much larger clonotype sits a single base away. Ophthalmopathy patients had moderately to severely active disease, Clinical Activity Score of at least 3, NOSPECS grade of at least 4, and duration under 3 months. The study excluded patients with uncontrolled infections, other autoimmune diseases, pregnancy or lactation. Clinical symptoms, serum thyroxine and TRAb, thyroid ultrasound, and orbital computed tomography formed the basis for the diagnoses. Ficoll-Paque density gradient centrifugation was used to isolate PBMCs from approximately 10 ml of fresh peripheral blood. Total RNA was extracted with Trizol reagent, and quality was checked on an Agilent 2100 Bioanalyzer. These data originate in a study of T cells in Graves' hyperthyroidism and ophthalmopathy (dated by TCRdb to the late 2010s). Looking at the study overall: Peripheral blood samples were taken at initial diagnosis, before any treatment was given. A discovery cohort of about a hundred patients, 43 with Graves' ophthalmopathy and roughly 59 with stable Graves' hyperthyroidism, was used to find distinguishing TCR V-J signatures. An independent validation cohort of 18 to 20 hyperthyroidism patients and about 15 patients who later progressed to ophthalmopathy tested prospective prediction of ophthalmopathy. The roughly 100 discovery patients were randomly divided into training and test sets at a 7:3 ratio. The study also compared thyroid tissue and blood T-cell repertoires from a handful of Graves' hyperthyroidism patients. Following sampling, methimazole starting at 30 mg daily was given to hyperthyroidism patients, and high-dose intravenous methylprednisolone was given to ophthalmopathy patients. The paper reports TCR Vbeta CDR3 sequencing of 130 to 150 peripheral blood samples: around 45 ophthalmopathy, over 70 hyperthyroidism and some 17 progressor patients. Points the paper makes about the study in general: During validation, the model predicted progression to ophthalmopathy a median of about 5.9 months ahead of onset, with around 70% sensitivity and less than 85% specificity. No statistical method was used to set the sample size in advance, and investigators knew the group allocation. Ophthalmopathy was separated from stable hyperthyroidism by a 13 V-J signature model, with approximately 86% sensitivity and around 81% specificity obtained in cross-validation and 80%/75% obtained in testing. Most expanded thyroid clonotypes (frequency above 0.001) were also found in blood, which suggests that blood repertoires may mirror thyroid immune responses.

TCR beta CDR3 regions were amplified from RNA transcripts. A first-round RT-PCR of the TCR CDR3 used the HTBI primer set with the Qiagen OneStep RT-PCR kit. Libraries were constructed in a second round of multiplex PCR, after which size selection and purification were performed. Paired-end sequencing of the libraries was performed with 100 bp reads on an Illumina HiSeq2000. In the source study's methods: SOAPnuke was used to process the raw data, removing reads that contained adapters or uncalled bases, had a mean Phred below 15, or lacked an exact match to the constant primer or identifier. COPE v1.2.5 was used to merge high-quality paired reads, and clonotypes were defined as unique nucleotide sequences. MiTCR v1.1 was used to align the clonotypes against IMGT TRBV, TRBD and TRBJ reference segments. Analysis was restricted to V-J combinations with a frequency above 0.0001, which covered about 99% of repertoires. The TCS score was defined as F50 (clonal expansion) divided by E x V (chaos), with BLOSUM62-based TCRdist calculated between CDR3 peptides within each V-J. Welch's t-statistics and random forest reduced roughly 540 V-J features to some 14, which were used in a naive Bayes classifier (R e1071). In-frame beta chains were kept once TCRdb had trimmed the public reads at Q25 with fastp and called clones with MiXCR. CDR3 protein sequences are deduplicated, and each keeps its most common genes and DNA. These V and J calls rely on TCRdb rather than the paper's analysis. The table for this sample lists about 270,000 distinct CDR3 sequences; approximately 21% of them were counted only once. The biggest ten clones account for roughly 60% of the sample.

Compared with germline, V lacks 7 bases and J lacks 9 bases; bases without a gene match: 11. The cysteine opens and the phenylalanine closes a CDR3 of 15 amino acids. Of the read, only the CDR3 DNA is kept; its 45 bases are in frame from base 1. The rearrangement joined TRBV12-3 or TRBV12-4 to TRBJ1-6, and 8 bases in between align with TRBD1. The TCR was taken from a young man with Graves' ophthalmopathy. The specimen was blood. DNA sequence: TGTGCCAGCACCGAAAGGACAGGGTTTAGTTCACCCCTCCACTTT. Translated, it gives CASTERTGFSSPLHF.